The 16 T cell receptor beta chains listed next were all sequenced from one sample in a study of OX40 agonist ivuxolimab in advanced cancers. The protocol was immunoSEQ multiplex PCR, while the TCRdb copy is restricted to in-frame clones and leaves out a portion. The sample holds more than 45,000 clones, around 90% seen once. Sequenced here: CD4+ or CD8+ T cells sorted from blood, sampled in a trial of the OX40 agonist ivuxolimab. These TCRs come from an adult with an advanced solid tumor such as melanoma, head and neck, liver or kidney cancer.

The chain has TRBV7-9 and TRBJ2-1; the D gene is possibly TRBD2 (6 bases). V shed 4 bases and J shed 10 bases, with 23 bases lying between them. The germline V gene encodes CDR1 SEHNR and CDR2 FQNEAQ (reference sequence). There are 16 residues in the CDR3. The CDR3 nucleotides are TGTGCCAGCAGCTCCGCGGGGAGTTGGGGTTTTGTGGAGCAGTTCTTC. It translates to CASSSAGSWGFVEQFF.

In DNA, the CDR3 is TGTGCCAGTAGTATCTTAGCGGGAGTCGATAACGAGCAGTACTTC. It encodes CASSILAGVDNEQYF. J is TRBJ2-7 and V is TRBV19, with TRBD2 matching 9 bases. This CDR3 has 15 residues. V shed 3 bases and J 5 bases; nucleotides not matched to a gene: 8. CDR1 LNHDA and CDR2 SQIVND come from the germline V gene (reference sequence).

V is TRBV11-2 and J is TRBJ2-5; no clear D gene. CDR1 SGHAT and CDR2 FQNNGV come from the germline V gene. This CDR3 is 11 amino acids long. Trimming left V 4 bases short and J 2 bases short, with 2 bases between. The CDR3 DNA is TGTGCCAGCAGCTCGCAAGAGACCCAGTACTTC. This sequence encodes CASSSQETQYF.

This rearrangement joins TRBV6-5 to TRBJ2-7; TRBD2 is a possible D gene (7 bases). Germline V gives CDR1 MNHEY, CDR2 SVGAGI. The CDR3 loop spans 15 amino acids. V was cut by 7 bases and J by 5 bases, with 21 bases left in between. The CDR3 here is CASNLGGDPRHEQYF. For the CDR3, the DNA is TGTGCCAGCAACCTAGGGGGGGATCCCCGTCACGAGCAGTACTTC.

By frequency in the sample, this clone is medium-sized. V is TRBV29-1 and J is TRBJ1-1; unclear D gene. The CDR3 spans 17 residues. V was shortened by 0 bases and J by 1 base, with 18 bases between the two germline ends. Germline V CDR1 and CDR2: SQVTM, ANQGSEA. CDR3 region: CSVEDFRTYEWNTEAFF. The CDR3 DNA follows: TGCAGCGTTGAAGATTTCAGGACTTATGAATGGAACACTGAAGCTTTCTTT.

The genes are TRBV25-1 and TRBJ2-2, with 8 bases matching TRBD1. Germline CDR1 is MGHDK and CDR2 is SYGVNS. The V gene end was trimmed by 3 bases and the J gene end by 3 bases; junction bases not matched to a gene: 0. There are 14 residues in the CDR3. For the CDR3, the DNA is TGTGCCAGCAGTGAGGACAGGGACACCGGGGAGCTGTTTTTT. It yields the protein CASSEDRDTGELFF.

This chain connects TRBV27 to TRBJ2-5; D unclear. Per germline, CDR1 MNHEY and CDR2 SMNVEV (reference sequence). Trimming stripped 0 bases from V and 0 bases from J, with 8 bases between. There are 15 residues in the CDR3. CDR3 coding DNA: TGTGCCAGCAGTTTATCGGCCCGGGACCAAGAGACCCAGTACTTC. This gives the protein CASSLSARDQETQYF.

The chain joins TRBV28 to TRBJ2-1, with D hard to call. The CDR3 runs 17 residues. The V gene lost 3 bases and the J gene lost 0 bases, with 15 bases spanning the gap. From germline, CDR1 is MDHEN and CDR2 SYDVKM. CDR3: CASSLGSGPSSYNEQFF. The CDR3 coding sequence is TGTGCCAGCAGTTTGGGGTCGGGTCCGAGCTCCTACAATGAGCAGTTCTTC. Complete variable domain (other parts from reference TRBV28 and TRBJ2-1): DVKVTQSSRYLVKRTGEKVFLECVQDMDHENMFWYRQDPGLGLRLIYFSYDVKMKEKGDIPEGYSVSREKKERFSLILESASTNQTSMYLCASSLGSGPSSYNEQFFGPGTRLTVL.

There are a few counts of this clone. V and J are TRBV4-3 and TRBJ1-5; no firm D call. V shed 0 bases and J shed 0 bases, with 6 bases lying between them. The CDR3 length is 15 residues. Germline loops: CDR1 LGHNA, CDR2 YSLEER. DNA of the CDR3: TGCGCCAGCAGCCAAGAAGCCAATAGCAATCAGCCCCAGCATTTT. It translates to CASSQEANSNQPQHF.

The chain uses TRBV30 and TRBJ2-2; 7 positions match TRBD2. CDR3 length: 15 amino acids. Germline V gene lookup returns CDR1 GTSNPN and CDR2 SVGIG (reference sequence). Unmatched junction bases numbered 4, after V lost 3 bases and J lost 0 bases. CDR3 sequence: CAWRATSPNTGELFF. DNA of the CDR3: TGTGCCTGGAGGGCGACTAGCCCGAACACCGGGGAGCTGTTTTTT.

This chain joins TRBV27 and TRBJ2-5; 10 bases are shared with TRBD1. The CDR3 is 12 residues long. In germline, CDR1 is MNHEY, CDR2 SMNVEV (reference sequence). V gave up 8 bases and J gave up 3 bases; unmatched junction bases: 0. CDR3 region: CASGTGEETQYF. CDR3 nucleotides: TGTGCCAGCGGGACAGGGGAAGAGACCCAGTACTTC.

The chain recombines TRBV5-4 with TRBJ2-1; D may correspond to TRBD1 or TRBD2 (5 bases each). Trimming took 3 bases from V and 9 from J, leaving 16 bases between them. There are 14 residues in the CDR3. Germline V gene data show CDR1 as SGHNT and CDR2 as YYREEE (reference sequence). The CDR3 DNA reads as TGTGCCAGCAGCTGGGGGTCTAGTTTGGCTGAGCAGTTCTTC. Its translation is CASSWGSSLAEQFF.

This chain links TRBV27 with TRBJ2-1; 13 bases align to TRBD2. The CDR3 sequence is 17 residues long. J gave up 0 bases and V 6 bases, and 5 bases lay outside the gene matches. Germline V CDR1 and CDR2: MNHEY, SMNVEV (reference sequence). CDR3 sequence reads: CASSLGLAGVSYNEQFF. In DNA form, the CDR3 reads TGTGCCAGCAGCCTCGGACTAGCGGGAGTCTCCTACAATGAGCAGTTCTTC.

The chain recombines TRBV11-2 with TRBJ2-7; D uncertain. V lost 1 base, J lost 4 bases, and 11 bases lay in between. The CDR3 loop spans 14 amino acids. Germline assignment: CDR1 SGHAT and CDR2 FQNNGV. This CDR3 is CASSLGVDGYEQYF. CDR3 nucleotides: TGTGCCAGCAGCTTAGGGGTCGACGGATACGAGCAGTACTTC.

The chain employs TRBV6-6 and TRBJ1-3; D gene ambiguous. Trimming took off 0 bases at V and 3 bases at J, with 3 bases between the two ends. Germline CDR1 reads MNHNY; CDR2 reads SVGAGI (reference sequence). The CDR3 is 13 residues long. CDR3 residues: CASSYSFGNTIYF. The CDR3 nucleotides are TGTGCCAGCAGTTACTCTTTTGGAAACACCATATATTTT.

This chain joins TRBV5-5 and TRBJ2-7; no reliable D call. This CDR3 spans 11 amino acids. Trimming cost V 2 bases and J 4 bases, with 4 bases left between them. Germline values: CDR1 SGHKS, CDR2 YYEKEE (reference sequence). This CDR3 is CASSLGYEQYF. CDR3 DNA: TGTGCCAGCAGCTTAGGTTACGAGCAGTACTTC.